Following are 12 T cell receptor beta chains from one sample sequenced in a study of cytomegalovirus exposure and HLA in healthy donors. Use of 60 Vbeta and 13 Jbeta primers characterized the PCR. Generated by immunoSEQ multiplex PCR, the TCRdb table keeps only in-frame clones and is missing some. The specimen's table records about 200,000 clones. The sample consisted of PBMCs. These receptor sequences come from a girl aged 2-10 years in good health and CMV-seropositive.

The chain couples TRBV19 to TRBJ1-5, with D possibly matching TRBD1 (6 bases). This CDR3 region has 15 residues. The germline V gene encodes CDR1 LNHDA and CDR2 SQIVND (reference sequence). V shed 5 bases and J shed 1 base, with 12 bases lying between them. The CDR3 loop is CASSLGTPSNQPQHF. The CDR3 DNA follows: TGTGCCAGTAGTTTAGGGACACCCAGCAATCAGCCCCAGCATTTT.

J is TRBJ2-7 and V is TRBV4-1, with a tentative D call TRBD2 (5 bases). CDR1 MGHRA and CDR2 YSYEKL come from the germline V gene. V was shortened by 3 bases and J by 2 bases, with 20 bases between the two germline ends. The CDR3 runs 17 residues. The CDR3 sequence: CASSHGELDFATYEQYF. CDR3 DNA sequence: TGCGCCAGCAGCCACGGGGAATTGGACTTCGCCACCTACGAGCAGTACTTC.

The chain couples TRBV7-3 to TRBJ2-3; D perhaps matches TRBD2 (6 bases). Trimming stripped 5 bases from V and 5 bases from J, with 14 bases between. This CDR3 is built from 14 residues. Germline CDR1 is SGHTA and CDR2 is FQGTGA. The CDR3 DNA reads TGTGCCAGCAGCGTCGTCGGGGGTGGAGATACGCAGTATTTT. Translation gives CASSVVGGGDTQYF.

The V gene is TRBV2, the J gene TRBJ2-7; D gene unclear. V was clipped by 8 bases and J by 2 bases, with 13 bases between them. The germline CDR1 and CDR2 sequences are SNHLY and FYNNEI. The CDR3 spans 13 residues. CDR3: CASAQVLTYEQYF. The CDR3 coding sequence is TGTGCCAGCGCCCAGGTCCTTACCTACGAGCAGTACTTC.

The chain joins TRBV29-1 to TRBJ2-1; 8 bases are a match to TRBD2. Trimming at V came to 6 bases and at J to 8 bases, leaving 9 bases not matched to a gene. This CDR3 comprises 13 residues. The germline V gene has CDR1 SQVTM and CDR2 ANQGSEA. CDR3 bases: TGCAGCGTGGAGCGGGAGCTTTGGTATGAGCAGTTCTTC. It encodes CSVERELWYEQFF.

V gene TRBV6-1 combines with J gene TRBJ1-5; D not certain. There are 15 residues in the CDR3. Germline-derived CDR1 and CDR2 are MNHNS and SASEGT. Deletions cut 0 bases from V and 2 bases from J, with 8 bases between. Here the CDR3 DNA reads TGTGCCAGCAGTGAAGCAACGGTGGGCAATCAGCCCCAGCATTTT. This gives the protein CASSEATVGNQPQHF.

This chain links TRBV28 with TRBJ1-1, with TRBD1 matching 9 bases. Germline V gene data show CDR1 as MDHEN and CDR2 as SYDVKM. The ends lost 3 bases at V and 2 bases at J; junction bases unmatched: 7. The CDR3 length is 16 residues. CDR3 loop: CASSFGGQGLNTEAFF. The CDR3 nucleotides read TGTGCCAGCAGTTTCGGGGGACAGGGCCTTAACACTGAAGCTTTCTTT. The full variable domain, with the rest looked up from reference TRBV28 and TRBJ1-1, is DVKVTQSSRYLVKRTGEKVFLECVQDMDHENMFWYRQDPGLGLRLIYFSYDVKMKEKGDIPEGYSVSREKKERFSLILESASTNQTSMYLCASSFGGQGLNTEAFFGQGTRLTVV.

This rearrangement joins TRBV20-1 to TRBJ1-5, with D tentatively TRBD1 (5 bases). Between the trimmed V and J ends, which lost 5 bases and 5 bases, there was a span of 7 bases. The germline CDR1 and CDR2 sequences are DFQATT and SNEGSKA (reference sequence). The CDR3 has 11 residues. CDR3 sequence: CSASRDQPQHF. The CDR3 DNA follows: TGCAGTGCTTCCAGGGATCAGCCCCAGCATTTT.

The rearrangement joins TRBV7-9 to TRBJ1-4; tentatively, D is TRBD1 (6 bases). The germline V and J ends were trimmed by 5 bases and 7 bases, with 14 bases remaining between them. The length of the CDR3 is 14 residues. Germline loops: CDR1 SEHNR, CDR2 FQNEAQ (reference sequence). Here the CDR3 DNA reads TGTGCCAGCAGCCGGGGGGGCGCTTCTGAAAAACTGTTTTTT. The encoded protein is CASSRGGASEKLFF. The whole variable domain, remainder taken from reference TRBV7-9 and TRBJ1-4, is DTGVSQNPRHKITKRGQNVTFRCDPISEHNRLYWYRQTLGQGPEFLTYFQNEAQLEKSRLLSDRFSAERPKGSFSTLEIQRTEQGDSAMYLCASSRGGASEKLFFGSGTQLSVL.

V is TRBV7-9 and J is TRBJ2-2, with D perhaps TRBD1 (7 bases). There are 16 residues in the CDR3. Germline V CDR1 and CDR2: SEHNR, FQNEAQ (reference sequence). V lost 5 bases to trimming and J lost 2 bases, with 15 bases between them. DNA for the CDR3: TGTGCCAGCAGCCCCGGAGGGGGCCTAAACACCGGGGAGCTGTTTTTT. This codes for CASSPGGGLNTGELFF.

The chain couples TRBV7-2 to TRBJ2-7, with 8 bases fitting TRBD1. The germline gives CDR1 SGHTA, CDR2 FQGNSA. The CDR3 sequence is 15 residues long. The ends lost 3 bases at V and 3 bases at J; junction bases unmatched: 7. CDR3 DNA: TGTGCCAGCAGCTTCAAACCGGGACAGGACTACGAGCAGTACTTC. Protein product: CASSFKPGQDYEQYF. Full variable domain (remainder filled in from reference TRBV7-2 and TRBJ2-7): GAGVSQSPSNKVTEKGKDVELRCDPISGHTALYWYRQSLGQGLEFLIYFQGNSAPDKSGLPSDRFSAERTGGSVSTLTIQRTQQEDSAVYLCASSFKPGQDYEQYFGPGTRLTVT.

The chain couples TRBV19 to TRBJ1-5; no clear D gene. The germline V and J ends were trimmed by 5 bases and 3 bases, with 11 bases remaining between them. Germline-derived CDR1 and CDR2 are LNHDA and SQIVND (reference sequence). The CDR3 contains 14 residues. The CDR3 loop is CASSVLALNQPQHF. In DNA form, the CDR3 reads TGTGCCAGTAGTGTCCTGGCCCTCAATCAGCCCCAGCATTTT.